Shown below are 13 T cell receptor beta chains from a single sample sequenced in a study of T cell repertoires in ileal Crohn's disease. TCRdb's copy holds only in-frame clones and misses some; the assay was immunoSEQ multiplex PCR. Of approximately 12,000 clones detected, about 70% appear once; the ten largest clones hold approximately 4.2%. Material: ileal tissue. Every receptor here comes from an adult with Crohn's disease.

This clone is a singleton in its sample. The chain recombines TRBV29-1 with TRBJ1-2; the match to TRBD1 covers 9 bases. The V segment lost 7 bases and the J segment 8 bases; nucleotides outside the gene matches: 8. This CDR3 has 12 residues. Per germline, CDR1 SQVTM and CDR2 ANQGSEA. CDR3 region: CSATGGSGGYTF. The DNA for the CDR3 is TGCAGCGCGACAGGGGGATCAGGAGGCTACACCTTC. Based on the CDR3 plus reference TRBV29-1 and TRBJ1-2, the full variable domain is SAVISQKPSRDICQRGTSLTIQCQVDSQVTMMFWYRQQPGQSLTLIATANQGSEATYESGFVIDKFPISRPNLTFSTLTVSNMSPEDSSIYLCSATGGSGGYTFGSGTRLTVV.

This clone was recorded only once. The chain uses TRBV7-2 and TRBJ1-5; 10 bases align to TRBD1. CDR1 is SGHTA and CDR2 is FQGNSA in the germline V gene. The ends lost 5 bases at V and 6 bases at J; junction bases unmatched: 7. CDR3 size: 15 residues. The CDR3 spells CASSLVRTGGQPQHF. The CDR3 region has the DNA TGTGCCAGCAGCCTAGTCAGGACAGGGGGTCAGCCCCAGCATTTT. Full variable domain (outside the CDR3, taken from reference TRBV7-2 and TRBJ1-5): GAGVSQSPSNKVTEKGKDVELRCDPISGHTALYWYRQSLGQGLEFLIYFQGNSAPDKSGLPSDRFSAERTGGSVSTLTIQRTQQEDSAVYLCASSLVRTGGQPQHFGDGTRLSIL.

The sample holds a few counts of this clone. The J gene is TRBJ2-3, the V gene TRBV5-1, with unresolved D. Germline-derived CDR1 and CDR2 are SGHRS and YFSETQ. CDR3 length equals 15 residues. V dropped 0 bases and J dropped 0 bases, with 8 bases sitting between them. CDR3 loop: CASSLEWASTDTQYF. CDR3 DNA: TGCGCCAGCAGCTTGGAATGGGCTAGCACAGATACGCAGTATTTT.

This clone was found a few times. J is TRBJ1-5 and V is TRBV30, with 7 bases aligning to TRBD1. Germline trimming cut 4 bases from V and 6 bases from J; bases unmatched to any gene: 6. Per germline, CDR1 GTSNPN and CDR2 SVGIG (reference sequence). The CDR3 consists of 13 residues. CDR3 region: CAWNQGVGQPQHF. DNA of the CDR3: TGTGCCTGGAACCAGGGGGTGGGTCAGCCCCAGCATTTT.

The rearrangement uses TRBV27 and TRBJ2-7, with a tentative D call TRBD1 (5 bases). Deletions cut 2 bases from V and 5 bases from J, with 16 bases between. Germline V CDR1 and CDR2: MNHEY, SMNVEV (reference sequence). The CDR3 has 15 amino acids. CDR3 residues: CASSLRAGIGDEQYF. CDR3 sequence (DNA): TGTGCCAGCAGTTTAAGGGCAGGGATAGGGGACGAGCAGTACTTC.

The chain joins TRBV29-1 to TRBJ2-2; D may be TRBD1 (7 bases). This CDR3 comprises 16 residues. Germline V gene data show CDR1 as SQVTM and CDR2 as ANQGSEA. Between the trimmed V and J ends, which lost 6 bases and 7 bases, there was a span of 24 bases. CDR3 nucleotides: TGCAGCGTCAGACGACTAACGCAGGGGGAGGTCGGGGAGCTGTTTTTT. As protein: CSVRRLTQGEVGELFF.

The DNA for the CDR3 is TGTGCCAGCAATCCGACACCGAACACTGAAGCTTTCTTT. Its translation is CASNPTPNTEAFF. The chain couples TRBV28 to TRBJ1-1; D gene uncertain. Per the germline V gene, CDR1 is MDHEN and CDR2 is SYDVKM. The CDR3 contains 13 residues. Trimming left V 7 bases short and J 1 base short, with 10 bases between.

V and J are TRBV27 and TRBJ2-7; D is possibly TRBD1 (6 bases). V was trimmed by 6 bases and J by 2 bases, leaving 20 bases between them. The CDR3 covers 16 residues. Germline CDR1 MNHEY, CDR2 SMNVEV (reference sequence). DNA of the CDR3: TGTGCCAGCAGGGAGGAGCCAGGGGCCACCGCCTACGAGCAGTACTTC. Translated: CASREEPGATAYEQYF.

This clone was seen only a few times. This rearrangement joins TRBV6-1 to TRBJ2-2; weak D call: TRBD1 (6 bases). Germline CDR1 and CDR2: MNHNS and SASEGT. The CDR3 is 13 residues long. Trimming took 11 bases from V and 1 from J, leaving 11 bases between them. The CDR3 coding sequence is TGTGCCGGGCAGGGGAGGAACACCGGGGAGCTGTTTTTT. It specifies CAGQGRNTGELFF.

The CDR3 DNA reads TGTGCCAGCAGCCGGACAGGGGGCATCGGCTACACCTTC. Translated: CASSRTGGIGYTF. The V call is TRBV7-2, the J call TRBJ1-2, with 11 bases matching TRBD1. Germline V gives CDR1 SGHTA, CDR2 FQGNSA. J gave up 8 bases and V 5 bases, and 4 bases lay outside the gene matches. The CDR3 length is 13 residues.

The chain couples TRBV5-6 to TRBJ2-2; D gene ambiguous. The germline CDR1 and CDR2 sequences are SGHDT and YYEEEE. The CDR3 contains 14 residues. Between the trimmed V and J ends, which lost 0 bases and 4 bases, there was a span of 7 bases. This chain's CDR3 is CASSLAVLTGELFF. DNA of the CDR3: TGTGCCAGCAGCTTGGCCGTTCTCACCGGGGAGCTGTTTTTT.

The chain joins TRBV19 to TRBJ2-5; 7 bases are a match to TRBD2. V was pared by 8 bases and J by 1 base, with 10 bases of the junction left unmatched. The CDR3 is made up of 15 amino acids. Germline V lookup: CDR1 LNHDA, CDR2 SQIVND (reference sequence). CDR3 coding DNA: TGTGCCAGTCGAATGGGGGGGACGGTCCAAGAGACCCAGTACTTC. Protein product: CASRMGGTVQETQYF.

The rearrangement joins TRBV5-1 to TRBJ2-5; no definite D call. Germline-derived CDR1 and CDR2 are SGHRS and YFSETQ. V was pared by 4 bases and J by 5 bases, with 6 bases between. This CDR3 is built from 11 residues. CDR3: CASSRRETQYF. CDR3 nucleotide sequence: TGCGCCAGCAGCCGGCGGGAGACCCAGTACTTC.